These 14 T cell receptor beta chains were sequenced from one sample in a study of T cells in Graves' hyperthyroidism and ophthalmopathy. Amplification of TCR beta CDR3 regions used RNA as the template. HTBI primers were used for first-round RT-PCR of the TCR CDR3. One entry per CDR3 protein results from TCRdb running MiXCR on the multiplex PCR reads. Of about 380,000 distinct CDR3 sequences detected, under 20% appear once; the ten largest clones hold around 40%. Specimen: blood. These receptors originate from a young man with Graves' ophthalmopathy.

The CDR3 reads CASSPGQGALSSYNEQFF. CDR3 DNA sequence: TGTGCCAGCAGTCCAGGACAGGGGGCCCTTTCCTCCTACAATGAGCAGTTCTTC. This chain uses TRBV7-6 with TRBJ2-1; 11 bases match TRBD1. The CDR3 extends over 18 amino acids. Germline lookup yields CDR1 SGHVS and CDR2 FNYEAQ. V shed 6 bases and J 0 bases; nucleotides not matched to a gene: 10.

This clonotype was recorded many times. CDR3 region: CASTTVWGNSNQPQHF. CDR3 DNA: TGTGCCAGCACTACGGTCTGGGGCAATAGCAATCAGCCCCAGCATTTT. The rearrangement links TRBV5-8 to TRBJ1-5; D might be TRBD1 (5 bases). CDR3 length: 16 amino acids. V was clipped by 6 bases and J by 0 bases, with 16 bases between them. Germline V gene data show CDR1 as SGHTS and CDR2 as YDEGEE. Filled out from reference TRBV5-8 and TRBJ1-5, the complete variable domain reads EAGVTQSPTHLIKTRGQQATLRCSPISGHTSVYWYQQALGLGLQFLLWYDEGEERNRGNFPPRFSGRQFPNYSSELNVNALELEDSALYLCASTTVWGNSNQPQHFGDGTRLSIL.

The sample holds a few counts of this clonotype. V is TRBV7-6 and J is TRBJ2-7; TRBD1 matches at 8 bases. Unmatched junction bases numbered 8, after V lost 1 base and J lost 0 bases. Germline values: CDR1 SGHVS, CDR2 FNYEAQ. There are 17 residues in the CDR3. The CDR3 DNA follows: TGTGCCAGCAGCTTAGAGGGAGGACAGGGACGCTCCTACGAGCAGTACTTC. Its translation: CASSLEGGQGRSYEQYF.

At least ten counts were recorded for this clonotype. The gene calls are TRBV20-1 and TRBJ2-1; 8 nucleotides align to TRBD2. J gave up 2 bases and V 6 bases, and 12 bases lay outside the gene matches. The CDR3 length is 16 residues. Germline V gene lookup returns CDR1 DFQATT and CDR2 SNEGSKA (reference sequence). The CDR3 sequence: CSAYHQRGSTYNEQFF. CDR3 bases: TGCAGTGCCTACCACCAGCGGGGGAGTACCTACAATGAGCAGTTCTTC.

This clonotype was found a few times. The V and J genes are TRBV20-1 and TRBJ1-1; 7 bases match TRBD1. CDR1 and CDR2 from the germline V gene are DFQATT and SNEGSKA (reference sequence). V gave up 0 bases and J gave up 7 bases; unmatched junction bases: 11. The CDR3 has 15 residues. The CDR3 spells CSAREGRGLGREAFF. The DNA for the CDR3 is TGCAGTGCTAGAGAAGGTAGGGGGCTGGGTCGTGAAGCTTTCTTT.

This rearrangement joins TRBV6-6 to TRBJ2-2; D ambiguous. The germline gives CDR1 MNHNY, CDR2 SVGAGI (reference sequence). V was shortened by 0 bases and J by 6 bases, with 14 bases between the two germline ends. This CDR3 has 16 amino acids. CDR3 bases: TGTGCCAGCAGTTACTCGGCCCGCCTCTGGTCCGGGGAGCTGTTTTTT. This translates into CASSYSARLWSGELFF.

The chain is built from TRBV10-3 and TRBJ2-2, with 8 positions matching TRBD1. CDR3 length: 16 amino acids. With 3 bases clipped from V and 0 bases from J, the junction kept 3 bases outside the gene matches. Germline loops: CDR1 ENHRY, CDR2 SYGVKD. The CDR3 sequence: CAISEQGGSNTGELFF. CDR3 DNA sequence: TGTGCCATCAGTGAACAGGGGGGTTCGAACACCGGGGAGCTGTTTTTT.

This clonotype was recorded at least ten times. The chain couples TRBV10-3 to TRBJ1-6; TRBD1 agrees at 9 bases. CDR1 and CDR2 (germline): ENHRY, SYGVKD. The CDR3 loop spans 15 amino acids. Losses at the gene ends were 6 bases for V and 8 bases for J; bases not matched to a gene: 8. The CDR3 is CAIREDRGVDSPLHF. DNA of the CDR3: TGTGCCATCAGAGAGGACAGGGGAGTTGATTCACCCCTCCACTTT.

The sample holds many counts of this clonotype. This chain links TRBV12-3 or TRBV12-4 with TRBJ1-1; D not certain. V lost 11 bases and J 5 bases, leaving 9 bases between the germline ends. This CDR3 has 10 residues. The CDR3 nucleotides are TGTGCCTCTCTCGATACTGAAGCTTTCTTT. It encodes CASLDTEAFF.

J is TRBJ2-6 and V is TRBV28, with 11 bases identical to TRBD2. This CDR3 is 17 amino acids long. The germline V gene has CDR1 MDHEN and CDR2 SYDVKM. V dropped 8 bases and J dropped 1; count of bases not matched to a gene: 7. The CDR3 DNA is TGTGCCAGCGGACTAGCGGGCGGTTCTTCTGGGGCCAACGTCCTGACTTTC. Translating it yields CASGLAGGSSGANVLTF.

The chain recombines TRBV20-1 with TRBJ1-3, with TRBD1 matching over 7 bases. There are 15 residues in the CDR3. Germline-derived CDR1 and CDR2 are DFQATT and SNEGSKA (reference sequence). Trimming removed 3 bases from V and 0 bases from J; junction bases left unmatched: 5. For the CDR3, the DNA is TGCAGTGCTAGCCGGGACAGCCGCTCTGGAAACACCATATATTTT. It specifies CSASRDSRSGNTIYF.

The chain has TRBV5-1 and TRBJ1-1; D unresolved. V gave up 3 bases and J gave up 1 base, with 7 bases separating them. This CDR3 region has 13 residues. Germline CDR1 is SGHRS and CDR2 is YFSETQ. The CDR3 protein is CASSSPENTEAFF. The CDR3 DNA reads TGCGCCAGCAGCTCACCAGAGAACACTGAAGCTTTCTTT.

Details on this clonotype: Given the absence of the conserved phenylalanine or tryptophan at the CDR3 end, a read error is likely. The V call is TRBV28, the J call TRBJ2-4; TRBD2 might be the D (6 bases). The V gene's germline CDR1 is MDHEN and CDR2 SYDVKM. The CDR3 is 16 residues long. The CDR3 nucleotides are TGTGCCAGCAGTTCCCCTAGCGCCCTAGCCAAAAACATACAGTACTAC. It is translated as CASSSPSALAKNIQYY.

The chain recombines TRBV4-1 with TRBJ1-5, with a weak D call TRBD1 (5 bases). The CDR3 consists of 18 residues. Deletions cut 4 bases from V and 4 bases from J, with 23 bases between. Germline CDR1 and CDR2: MGHRA and YSYEKL. In DNA, the CDR3 is TGCGCCAGCAGCCCCCGGGGCAGGGATGATATAGGAAATCAGCCCCAGCATTTT. Translated, it gives CASSPRGRDDIGNQPQHF.